This T cell receptor beta chain was recorded in a study of blood T cell repertoires in COVID-19. The overall study: COVID-19 samples, acute and convalescent, were from the United States, Italy and Spain. PBMCs, B-cell-depleted T cells, or T cells were the source of the cDNA or gDNA that made up the material.

The germline gives CDR1 SGHAT, CDR2 FQNNGV. Trimming pared 1 base from V and 4 bases from J, leaving 11 bases between. CDR3 size: 15 residues. How the authors handled the data: Reference gene primer amplification in the assay estimated nucleated cell counts. The data were produced by immunoSEQ multiplex PCR, yet TCRdb's version contains in-frame clones alone and is incomplete. From that table come the V and J calls and clone size; the DNA was used to work out D and trimming. The table records tens of thousands of clones, about 68% of them present only once. The receptor was isolated from a woman between 65 and 79 years old with acute or convalescent COVID-19. The sequenced sample was peripheral blood. This rearrangement joins TRBV11-2 to TRBJ2-1, with D possibly being TRBD2 (6 bases). This CDR3 reads CASSLGGGTYNEQFF. CDR3 nucleotide sequence: TGTGCCAGCAGCTTAGGTGGGGGGACTTACAATGAGCAGTTCTTC.